This T cell receptor (beta chain) was profiled in a study of shared clonotypes between healthy human individuals. Study-level information: Three CD4 naive, three CD4 memory, two CD8 naive and one CD8 memory plate were used per donor.

Findings and limits, study-wide: Compared with memory subsets, naive subsets generally had larger estimated richness. A few donors held 5% to 5.5% of naive CD4 clonotypes in common.

On this clone: Its antigen is unknown.

The protocol was immunoSEQ multiplex PCR, while the TCRdb copy is restricted to in-frame clones and leaves out a portion. The table includes more than 2 million clones, 95% detected once. The sequenced sample consisted of naive CD4+ T cells sorted from blood. Regarding subset: CD45RA+ positively selected. This TCR was sampled from a man aged 18 to 30 in good health.

The CDR3 DNA sequence: TGTGCCAGCAGCCCCGGGGACCGAAAAAGAGTGCAGTACTTC. Residues: CASSPGDRKRVQYF. V is TRBV6-5 and J is TRBJ2-7; either TRBD1 or TRBD2 may supply D (5 bases each). Trimming stripped 6 bases from V and 9 bases from J, with 21 bases between. Germline CDR1 and CDR2: MNHEY and SVGAGI. This CDR3 spans 14 amino acids.